A selection of T cell receptor beta chains follows, all from one sample in a study of cytomegalovirus exposure and HLA in healthy donors. Repertoires were generated with immunoSEQ multiplex PCR, while TCRdb's copy carries only in-frame clones and drops some. The repertoire holds about 150,000 clones, nearly 90% seen once, with around 0.54% in the top ten. Sequencing was done on a sample of PBMCs. The source of these receptors is a middle-aged woman in good health and CMV-seronegative. Both conserved end residues are part of each CDR3. The order of the fields is V gene, D gene, J gene, clone size, CDR3 DNA, CDR3 protein. D genes are given only for firm matches. The listing skips clone size in some rows; elsewhere it reads once, few, many or a size class.

>TRBV5-1|.|TRBJ2-7|.
TGCGCCAGCAGCGAGCAGGGGAGAAGTGGGTACGAGCAGTACTTC
CASSEQGRSGYEQYF
>TRBV10-2|TRBD2|TRBJ2-1|.
TGCGCCAGCAGTGATAATTCCCGGACGCGGGGGAATGAGCAGTTCTTC
CASSDNSRTRGNEQFF
>TRBV7-9|TRBD1|TRBJ2-2|.
TGTGCCAGCAGCGCCGGACAGGGGAGGACCGGGGAGCTGTTTTTT
CASSAGQGRTGELFF
>TRBV5-1|TRBD1|TRBJ1-1|.
TGCGCCAGCAGCACGGGACAGTTGAACACTGAAGCTTTCTTT
CASSTGQLNTEAFF
>TRBV5-1|TRBD2|TRBJ2-2|.
TGCGCCAGCAGCCCTTCTAGCGGGCTCACCGGGGAGCTGTTTTTT
CASSPSSGLTGELFF
>TRBV7-9|TRBD1|TRBJ2-7|.
TGTTCCAGCAGCTCGAATCCCGGGACAGGGGGCTACGAGCAGTACTTC
CSSSSNPGTGGYEQYF
>TRBV11-3|TRBD1|TRBJ1-1|once
TGTGCCAGCAGCTGGGATACAGGGGCGCTCACTGAAGCTTTCTTT
CASSWDTGALTEAFF
>TRBV7-2|TRBD1|TRBJ2-7|.
TGTGCCAGCAGCTTGGGACAGGGGGCGTACCACGAGCAGTACTTC
CASSLGQGAYHEQYF
>TRBV6-1|TRBD2|TRBJ2-1|.
TGTGCCAGCAGACTAGCGGGGGATTACAATGAGCAGTTCTTC
CASRLAGDYNEQFF
>TRBV7-9|TRBD1|TRBJ1-4|.
TGTGCCAGCAGCTTTTTAGGAGGGGGCGAGGATGAAAAACTGTTTTTT
CASSFLGGGEDEKLFF
>TRBV4-1|.|TRBJ2-1|.
TGCGCCAGCAGCCAAGGGCGGGGCTCCTACAATGAGCAGTTCTTC
CASSQGRGSYNEQFF
>TRBV5-1|TRBD2|TRBJ2-1|.
TGCGCCAGCAGCACGACTAGCGGCATATCCTACAATGAGCAGTTCTTC
CASSTTSGISYNEQFF
>TRBV6-1|.|TRBJ1-4|few
TGTGCCAGCAGTGAAGGGAGCTATGAAAAACTGTTTTTT
CASSEGSYEKLFF
>TRBV27|TRBD2|TRBJ2-7|.
TGTGCCACCAAAATCGATAGGACTAGCGGGCGCGAGCAGTACTTC
CATKIDRTSGREQYF
>TRBV4-3|.|TRBJ2-7|few
TGCGCCAGCAGCCAAGTCTCGAGGTCGGCGAGCGAGCAGTACTTC
CASSQVSRSASEQYF
>TRBV6-1|TRBD2|TRBJ2-7|.
TGTGCCAGCCAACTAGCGGGGGCACACGAGCAGTACTTC
CASQLAGAHEQYF
>TRBV11-3|.|TRBJ1-1|.
TGTGCCAGCAGCTTTTCCGTGAACACTGAAGCTTTCTTT
CASSFSVNTEAFF
>TRBV2|.|TRBJ2-5|.
TGTGCCAGCGCAGGGTACACGCAGACCCAGTACTTC
CASAGYTQTQYF
>TRBV7-9|.|TRBJ2-1|.
TGTGCCAGCAGCAGACTAGAGTTTGAGCAGTTCTTC
CASSRLEFEQFF
>TRBV30|TRBD2|TRBJ2-1|.
TGTGCCTGGAGTCGACTAGCGGTGAAGAATGAGCAGTTCTTC
CAWSRLAVKNEQFF
>TRBV2|TRBD2|TRBJ2-1|.
TGTGCCAGCAGATCAGCGGGAGGGTTCAATGAGCAGTTCTTC
CASRSAGGFNEQFF
>TRBV4-2|TRBD2|TRBJ2-4|few
TGTGCCAGCAGCCAAGATTTTAGCGGGAGCCCGGTAGCCAAAAACATTCAGTACTTC
CASSQDFSGSPVAKNIQYF
>TRBV5-1|.|TRBJ1-1|.
TGCGCCAGCAGCTTGGAGGGGAATGAAGCTTTCTTT
CASSLEGNEAFF
>TRBV29-1|TRBD1|TRBJ2-3|.
TGCAGCGGGTCTGGGGGGACAGGGTTAGATACGCAGTATTTT
CSGSGGTGLDTQYF
>TRBV7-9|TRBD1|TRBJ2-5|once
TGTGCCAGCAGCGACGGCTGGACAGGGGATCCACGCAAGCGGGAGACCCAGTACTTC
CASSDGWTGDPRKRETQYF
>TRBV29-1|TRBD1|TRBJ2-7|.
TGCAGCGTTGCAACCGGGACAGGGCCCAACGAGCAGTACTTC
CSVATGTGPNEQYF
>TRBV15|TRBD2|TRBJ2-7|.
TGTGCCACAACTAGCGGGACTACCTACGAGCAGTACTTC
CATTSGTTYEQYF
>TRBV10-1|TRBD2|TRBJ2-1|.
TGCGCCAGCTCTAAGACTAGCGGGAAAGGAAATGAGCAGTTCTTC
CASSKTSGKGNEQFF
>TRBV6-5|TRBD1|TRBJ1-2|few
TGTGCCAGCAGGCCACAGGGGATAGTGGTCTATGGCTACACCTTC
CASRPQGIVVYGYTF
>TRBV7-9|.|TRBJ2-3|.
TGTGCCAGCAGTTCGATAGCGGATACGCAGTATTTT
CASSSIADTQYF
>TRBV6-5|.|TRBJ1-3|few
TGTGCCAGCAGTTCGACTTTCTCTGGAAACACCATATATTTT
CASSSTFSGNTIYF
>TRBV7-9|TRBD2|TRBJ2-7|.
TGTTCCAGCTCGGGACTAGCGGGAGGTTCCTACGAGCAGTACTTC
CSSSGLAGGSYEQYF
>TRBV30|TRBD2|TRBJ2-3|.
TGTGCCTGGAACCTAGCGGTCTCTGGTACGCAGTATTTT
CAWNLAVSGTQYF
>TRBV6-5|.|TRBJ2-2|.
TGTGCCAGCGGCGGTCCCGGGGAGCTGTTTTTT
CASGGPGELFF
>TRBV6-5|TRBD2|TRBJ2-1|.
TGTGCCAGCAGTTACGCGACTAGCGGGAGGGTTGAGCAGTTCTTC
CASSYATSGRVEQFF
>TRBV4-2|.|TRBJ1-1|once
TGTGCCAGCAGAGACCTAGCCCCAGGAAACACTGAAGCTTTCTTT
CASRDLAPGNTEAFF
>TRBV7-9|.|TRBJ1-3|once
TGTGCCAGCAGCCCCCGTTCTGGAAACACCATATATTTT
CASSPRSGNTIYF
>TRBV6-6|.|TRBJ2-1|.
TGTGCCAGCAGTGCCTTCGTCAGCTCCTACAATGAGCAGTTCTTC
CASSAFVSSYNEQFF
>TRBV6-5|.|TRBJ2-7|.
TGTGCCAGCAGGGGAAGCGGGTCGTCCTACGAGCAGTACTTC
CASRGSGSSYEQYF
>TRBV5-1|.|TRBJ2-7|.
TGCGCCAGCAGGTTGGCTTACGGGACAAGGCTCTACGAGCAGTACTTC
CASRLAYGTRLYEQYF
>TRBV6-6|TRBD1|TRBJ1-4|.
TGTGCCAGCAGTTACCTCGGAGGGGGCTATGAAAAACTGTTTTTT
CASSYLGGGYEKLFF